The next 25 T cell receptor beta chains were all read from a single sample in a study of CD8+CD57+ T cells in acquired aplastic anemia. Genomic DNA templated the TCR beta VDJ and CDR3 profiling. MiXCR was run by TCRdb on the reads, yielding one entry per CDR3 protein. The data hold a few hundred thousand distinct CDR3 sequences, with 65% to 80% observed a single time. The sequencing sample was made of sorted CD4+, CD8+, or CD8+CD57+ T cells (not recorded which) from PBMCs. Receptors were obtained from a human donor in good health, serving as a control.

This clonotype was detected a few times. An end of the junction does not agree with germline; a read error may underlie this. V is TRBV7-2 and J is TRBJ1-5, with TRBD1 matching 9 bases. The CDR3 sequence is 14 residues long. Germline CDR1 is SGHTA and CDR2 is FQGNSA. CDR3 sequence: CASSLTGGEQPQHF. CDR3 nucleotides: TGTGCTAGCAGCCTGACAGGGGGGGAACAGCCCCAGCATTTT.

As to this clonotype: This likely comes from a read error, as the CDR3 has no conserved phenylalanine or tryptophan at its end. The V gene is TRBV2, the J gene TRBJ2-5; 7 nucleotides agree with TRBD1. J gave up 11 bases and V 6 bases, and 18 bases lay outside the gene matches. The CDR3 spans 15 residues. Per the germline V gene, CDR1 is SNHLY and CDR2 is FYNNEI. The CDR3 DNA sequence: TGTGCCAGCAGGTTGGCGGACAGGTTACTGACGCGACAGTACTTG. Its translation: CASRLADRLLTRQYL.

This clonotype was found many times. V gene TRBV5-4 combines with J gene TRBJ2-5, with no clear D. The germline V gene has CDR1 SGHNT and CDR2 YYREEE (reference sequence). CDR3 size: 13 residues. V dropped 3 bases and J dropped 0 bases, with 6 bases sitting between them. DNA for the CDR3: TGTGCCAGCAGCTCTTCGAACCAAGAGACCCAGTACTTC. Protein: CASSSSNQETQYF.

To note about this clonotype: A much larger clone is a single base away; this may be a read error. As DNA, the CDR3 is TGCAGTGCTAGAGATTCTCAGGGGGCGGTCGATGGGCAGTTCTTC. The encoded protein is CSARDSQGAVDGQFF. The chain links TRBV20-1 to TRBJ2-1; 8 bases align to TRBD1. J gave up 12 bases and V 0 bases, and 13 bases lay outside the gene matches. Germline-derived CDR1 and CDR2 are DFQATT and SNEGSKA (reference sequence). This CDR3 spans 15 amino acids.

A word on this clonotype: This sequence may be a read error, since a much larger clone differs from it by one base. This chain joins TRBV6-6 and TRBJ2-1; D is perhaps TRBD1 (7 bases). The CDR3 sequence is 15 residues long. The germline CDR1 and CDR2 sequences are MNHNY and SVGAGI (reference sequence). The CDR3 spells CACSDGGTGAAEQFF. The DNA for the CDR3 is TGTGCCTGCAGTGACGGGGGTACAGGGGCGGCAGAGCAGTTCTTC.

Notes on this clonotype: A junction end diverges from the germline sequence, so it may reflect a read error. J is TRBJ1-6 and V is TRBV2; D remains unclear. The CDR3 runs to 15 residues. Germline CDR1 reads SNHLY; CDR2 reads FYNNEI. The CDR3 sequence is CASSEDGRLNLPLHF. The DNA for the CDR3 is TGTGCCAGCAGTGAGGACGGCCGGTTAAATTTACCCCTCCACTTT. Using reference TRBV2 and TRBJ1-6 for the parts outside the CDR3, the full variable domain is EPEVTQTPSHQVTQMGQEVILRCVPISNHLYFYWYRQILGQKVEFLVSFYNNEISEKSEIFDDQFSVERPDGSNFTLKIRSTKLEDSAMYFCASSEDGRLNLPLHFGNGTRLTVT.

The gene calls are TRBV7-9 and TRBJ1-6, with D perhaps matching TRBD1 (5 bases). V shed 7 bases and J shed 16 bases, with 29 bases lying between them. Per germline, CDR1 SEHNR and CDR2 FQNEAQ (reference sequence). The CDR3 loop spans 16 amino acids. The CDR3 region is CASTRLQDKQFFGLHF. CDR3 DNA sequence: TGTGCCAGCACCCGGCTACAGGATAAGCAGTTTTTCGGGCTCCACTTT.

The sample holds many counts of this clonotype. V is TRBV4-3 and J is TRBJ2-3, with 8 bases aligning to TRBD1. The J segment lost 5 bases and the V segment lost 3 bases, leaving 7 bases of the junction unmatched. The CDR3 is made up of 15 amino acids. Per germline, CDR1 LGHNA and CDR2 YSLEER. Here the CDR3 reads CASSQEDRAEDTQYF. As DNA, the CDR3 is TGCGCCAGCAGCCAGGAGGACAGGGCAGAAGATACGCAGTATTTT.

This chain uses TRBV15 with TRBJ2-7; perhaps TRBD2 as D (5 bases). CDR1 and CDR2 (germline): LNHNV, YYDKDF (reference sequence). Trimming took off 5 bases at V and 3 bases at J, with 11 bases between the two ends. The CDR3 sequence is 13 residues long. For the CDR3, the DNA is TGTGCCACCAGCCGAGCGGACCTCTACGAGCAGTACTTC. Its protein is CATSRADLYEQYF.

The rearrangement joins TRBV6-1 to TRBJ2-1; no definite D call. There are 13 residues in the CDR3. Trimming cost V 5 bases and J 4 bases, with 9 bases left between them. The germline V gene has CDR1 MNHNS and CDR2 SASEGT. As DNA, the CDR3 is TGTGCCAGCAGTCAGGCGACTTACAATGAGCAGTTCTTC. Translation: CASSQATYNEQFF.

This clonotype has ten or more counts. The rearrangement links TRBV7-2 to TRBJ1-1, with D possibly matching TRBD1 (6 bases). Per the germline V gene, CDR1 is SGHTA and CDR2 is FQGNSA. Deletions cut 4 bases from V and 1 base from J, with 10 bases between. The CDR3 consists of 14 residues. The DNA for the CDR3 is TGTGCCAGCAGCTGGACAGTCCGGAACACTGAAGCTTTCTTT. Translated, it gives CASSWTVRNTEAFF.

The CDR3, as DNA: TGCAGCGTTGATCCGGGGGCGGACTATGGCTACACCTTC. This sequence encodes CSVDPGADYGYTF. The V call is TRBV29-1, the J call TRBJ1-2, with D maybe TRBD1 (6 bases). CDR1 and CDR2 (germline): SQVTM, ANQGSEA. Between the trimmed V and J ends, which lost 3 bases and 3 bases, there was a span of 11 bases. The CDR3 runs to 13 residues.

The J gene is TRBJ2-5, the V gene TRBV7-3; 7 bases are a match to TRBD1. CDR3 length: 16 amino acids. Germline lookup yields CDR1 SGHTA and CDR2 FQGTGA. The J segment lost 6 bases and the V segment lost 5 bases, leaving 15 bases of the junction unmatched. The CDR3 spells CASSRVRRQGHQTQYF. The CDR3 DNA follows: TGTGCCAGCAGCAGAGTACGGAGACAGGGACACCAGACCCAGTACTTC.

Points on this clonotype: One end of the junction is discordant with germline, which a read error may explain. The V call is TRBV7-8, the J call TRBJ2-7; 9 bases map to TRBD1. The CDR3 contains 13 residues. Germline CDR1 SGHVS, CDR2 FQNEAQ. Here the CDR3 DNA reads TGTGCCAGCAGGTTCGGACAGGGGAAGGACCAGCAGTTC. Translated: CASRFGQGKDQQF. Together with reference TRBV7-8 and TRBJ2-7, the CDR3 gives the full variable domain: GAGVSQSPRYKVAKRGQDVALRCDPISGHVSLFWYQQALGQGPEFLTYFQNEAQLDKSGLPSDRFFAERPEGSVSTLKIQRTQQEDSAVYLCASRFGQGKDQQFGPGTRLTVT.

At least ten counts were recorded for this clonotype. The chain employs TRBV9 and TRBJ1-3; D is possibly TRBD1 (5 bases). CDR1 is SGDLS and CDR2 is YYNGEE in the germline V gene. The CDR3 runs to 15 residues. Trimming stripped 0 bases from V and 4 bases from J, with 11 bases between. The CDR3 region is CASSVVGGSGNTIYF. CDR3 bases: TGTGCCAGCAGCGTAGTTGGGGGGTCCGGAAACACCATATATTTT.

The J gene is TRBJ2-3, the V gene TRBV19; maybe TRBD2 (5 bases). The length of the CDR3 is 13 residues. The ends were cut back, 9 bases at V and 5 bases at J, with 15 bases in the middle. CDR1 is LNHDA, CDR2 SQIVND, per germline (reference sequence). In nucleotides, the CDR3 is TGTGCCAGCAGCTTAGCCGGGAAAGATACGCAGTATTTT. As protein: CASSLAGKDTQYF.

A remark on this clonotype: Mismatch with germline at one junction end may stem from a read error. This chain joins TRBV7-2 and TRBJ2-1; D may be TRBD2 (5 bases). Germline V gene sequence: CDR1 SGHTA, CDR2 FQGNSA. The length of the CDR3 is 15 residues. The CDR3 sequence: CASSSTGKGYNAQFF. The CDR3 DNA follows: TGTGCCAGCAGCTCGACGGGAAAGGGCTACAATGCGCAGTTCTTC.

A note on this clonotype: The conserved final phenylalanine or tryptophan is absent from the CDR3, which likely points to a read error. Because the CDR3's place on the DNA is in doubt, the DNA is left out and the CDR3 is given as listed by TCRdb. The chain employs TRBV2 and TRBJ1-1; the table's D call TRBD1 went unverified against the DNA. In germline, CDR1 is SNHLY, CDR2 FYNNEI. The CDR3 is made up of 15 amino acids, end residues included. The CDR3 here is CASRLQVNQPQDSFY.

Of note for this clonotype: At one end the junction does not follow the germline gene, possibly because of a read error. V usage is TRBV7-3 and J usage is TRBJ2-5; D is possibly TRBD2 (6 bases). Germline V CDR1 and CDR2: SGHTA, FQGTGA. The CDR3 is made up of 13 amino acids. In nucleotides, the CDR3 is TGTGCCAGCAGCCCGGAGGGAGAGGGGACCGAGTACTTC. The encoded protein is CASSPEGEGTEYF.

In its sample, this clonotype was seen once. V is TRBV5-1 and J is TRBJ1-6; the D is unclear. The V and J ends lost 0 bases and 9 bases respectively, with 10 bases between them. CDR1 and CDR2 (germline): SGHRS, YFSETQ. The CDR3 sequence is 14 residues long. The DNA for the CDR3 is TGCGCCAGCAGCTTGGAGGCAGTAGCTTCACCCCTCCACTTT. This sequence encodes CASSLEAVASPLHF.

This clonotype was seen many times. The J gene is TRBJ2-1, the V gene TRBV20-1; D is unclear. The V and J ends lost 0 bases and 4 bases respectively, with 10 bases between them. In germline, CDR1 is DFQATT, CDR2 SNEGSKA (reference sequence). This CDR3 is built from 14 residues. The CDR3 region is CSARDSIGYNEQFF. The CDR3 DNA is TGCAGTGCTAGAGATAGCATAGGTTACAATGAGCAGTTCTTC.

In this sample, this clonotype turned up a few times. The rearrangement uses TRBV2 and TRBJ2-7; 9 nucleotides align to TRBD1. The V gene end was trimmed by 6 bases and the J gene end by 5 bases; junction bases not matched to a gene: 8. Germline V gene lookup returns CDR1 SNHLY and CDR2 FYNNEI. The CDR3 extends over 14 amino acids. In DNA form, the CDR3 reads TGTGCCAGCAGGGCTCCGACAGGGGGGGACGAGCAGTACTTC. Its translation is CASRAPTGGDEQYF. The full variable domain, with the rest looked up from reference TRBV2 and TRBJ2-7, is EPEVTQTPSHQVTQMGQEVILRCVPISNHLYFYWYRQILGQKVEFLVSFYNNEISEKSEIFDDQFSVERPDGSNFTLKIRSTKLEDSAMYFCASRAPTGGDEQYFGPGTRLTVT.

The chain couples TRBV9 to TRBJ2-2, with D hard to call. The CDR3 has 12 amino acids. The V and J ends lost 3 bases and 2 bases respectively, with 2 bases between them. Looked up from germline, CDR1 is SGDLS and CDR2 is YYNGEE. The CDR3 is CASSGNTGELFF. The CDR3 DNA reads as TGTGCCAGCAGCGGTAACACCGGGGAGCTGTTTTTT.

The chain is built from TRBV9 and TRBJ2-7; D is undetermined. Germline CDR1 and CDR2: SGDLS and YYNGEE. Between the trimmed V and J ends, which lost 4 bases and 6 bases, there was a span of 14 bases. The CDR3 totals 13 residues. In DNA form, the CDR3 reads TGTGCCAGCAGCCAAACCCTTGCCTCCGAGCAGTACTTC. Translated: CASSQTLASEQYF.

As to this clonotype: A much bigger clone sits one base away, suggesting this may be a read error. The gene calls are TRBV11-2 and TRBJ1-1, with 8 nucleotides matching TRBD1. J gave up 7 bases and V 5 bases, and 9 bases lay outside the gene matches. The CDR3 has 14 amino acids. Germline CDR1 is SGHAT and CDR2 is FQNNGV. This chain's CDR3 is CASSPTGDASEAFF. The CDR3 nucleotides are TGTGCCAGCAGCCCGACAGGGGACGCGAGTGAAGCTTTCTTT. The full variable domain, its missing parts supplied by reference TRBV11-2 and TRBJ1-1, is EAGVAQSPRYKIIEKRQSVAFWCNPISGHATLYWYQQILGQGPKLLIQFQNNGVVDDSQLPKDRFSAERLKGVDSTLKIQPAKLEDSAVYLCASSPTGDASEAFFGQGTRLTVV.